In this sample, the clone carrying this TCR beta chain turned up a few times. Using its own MiXCR run on the 5' RACE reads, TCRdb lists one record per CDR3 protein. This sample carries fewer than 30,000 distinct CDR3 sequences, about 5% of them seen once, and the ten largest clones take more than 0.7%. V was shortened by 9 bases and J by 6 bases, with 10 bases between the two germline ends. Germline-derived CDR1 and CDR2 are LGHNT and FRNRAP. This CDR3 is 11 amino acids long. The data were obtained in a study of early T cells in non-severe SARS-CoV-2 infection. The V gene is TRBV12-5, the J gene TRBJ2-3; D gene unclear. This sequence was found in an adult who was a healthcare worker with PCR-confirmed SARS-CoV-2 infection or an uninfected control (not recorded which). The sequencing sample was made of whole blood. The CDR3 DNA is TGTGCTAGCGGGCCTGGGGATACGCAGTATTTT. Amino acid sequence: CASGPGDTQYF.